Listed below are T cell receptor beta chains from one sample, sequenced in a study of blood T cells in healthy people across ages. Using its own MiXCR run on the 5' RACE reads, TCRdb lists one record per CDR3 protein. The top ten clones hold less than 9.5% of a sample with about 1,800,000 distinct CDR3 sequences, 28% of them seen once. The sample taken for sequencing was blood. Receptor source: a woman between 25 and 40 years old in good health. The CDR3 runs from the conserved cysteine through the conserved F or W. Fields, in order: V gene, clone size, J gene, CDR3 protein. For some rows the clone size is stated as once, few or many, or as a class when expanded; others skip it.

V: TRBV20-1; size: many; J: TRBJ2-1; CDR3: CSALKDYNEQFF
V: TRBV6-2/TRBV6-3; size: many; J: TRBJ2-7; CDR3: CASSYYRSRTVYEQYF
V: TRBV6-5; size: .; J: TRBJ2-4; CDR3: CASSQRRDRGNYEQYF
V: TRBV7-2; size: .; J: TRBJ1-1; CDR3: CASSPGQALAEAFF
V: TRBV19; size: few; J: TRBJ1-1; CDR3: CASSMEGLGGTEAFF
V: TRBV4-3; size: .; J: TRBJ1-3; CDR3: CASSPGQGNSGNTIYF
V: TRBV7-2; size: few; J: TRBJ1-1; CDR3: CASSAAGRGLGMNTEAFF
V: TRBV5-1; size: .; J: TRBJ1-2; CDR3: CASSLVVASSYGYTF
V: TRBV9; size: .; J: TRBJ2-1; CDR3: CASSVFGTSGGDEQFF
V: TRBV20-1; size: .; J: TRBJ2-7; CDR3: CSYDPYNEQYF
V: TRBV6-2/TRBV6-3; size: many; J: TRBJ2-7; CDR3: CASSYAASSYEQYF
V: TRBV25-1; size: .; J: TRBJ2-1; CDR3: CASSESGLRDYDEQFF
V: TRBV5-6; size: few; J: TRBJ2-1; CDR3: CASSDPGTGYNEQFF
V: TRBV7-9; size: .; J: TRBJ2-7; CDR3: CASSLGSTGRQYF
V: TRBV5-1; size: .; J: TRBJ2-7; CDR3: CASSHVGGLTYEQYF
V: TRBV6-6; size: .; J: TRBJ1-4; CDR3: CASTDWDLGLFF
V: TRBV7-2; size: .; J: TRBJ2-1; CDR3: CASSLRQGPYQEQFF
V: TRBV5-1; size: few; J: TRBJ2-5; CDR3: CASSWPSGGAVETQYF
V: TRBV19; size: .; J: TRBJ2-6; CDR3: CASSPPPGQGAGANVLTF
V: TRBV12-3/TRBV12-4; size: .; J: TRBJ1-3; CDR3: CASSRQGGGNTIYF
V: TRBV3-1; size: few; J: TRBJ2-7; CDR3: CASSQGQPPYEQYF
V: TRBV12-3/TRBV12-4; size: many; J: TRBJ1-2; CDR3: CASSPDRIYGYTF
V: TRBV20-1; size: few; J: TRBJ1-2; CDR3: CSARDPRVGYGYTF
V: TRBV27; size: few; J: TRBJ2-5; CDR3: CASSLGDGGETQYF
V: TRBV6-6; size: few; J: TRBJ1-6; CDR3: CASSPSPGRGNSPLHF
V: TRBV12-3/TRBV12-4; size: many; J: TRBJ1-6; CDR3: CASSFLGSYNSPLHF